One and the same sample provided the 22 T cell receptor beta chains below, sequenced in a study of identifying expanded T cells in peripheral blood. Sequencing was performed with immunoSEQ multiplex PCR; in TCRdb, only in-frame clones are kept and a portion is missing. The sample lists roughly 120,000 clones; about nine tenths were seen once. The specimen was blood. The receptors were sampled from a person aged 18 to 75 in good health.

This clone was recorded once. The rearrangement links TRBV19 to TRBJ1-5; perhaps TRBD1 as D (5 bases). This CDR3 comprises 14 residues. The ends were cut back, 8 bases at V and 4 bases at J, with 15 bases in the middle. The germline gives CDR1 LNHDA, CDR2 SQIVND (reference sequence). The CDR3 DNA reads TGTGCCAGTCGTGCTGGGACGGTTAATCAGCCCCAGCATTTT. This encodes CASRAGTVNQPQHF.

J is TRBJ1-4 and V is TRBV7-6; D possibly corresponds to TRBD1 (5 bases). The germline CDR1 and CDR2 sequences are SGHVS and FNYEAQ. The V end was cut by 1 base, the J end by 3 bases, with 9 bases between. This CDR3 has 15 residues. The CDR3 DNA reads as TGTGCCAGCAGCTTAGAACTGGGACCTAATGAAAAACTGTTTTTT. It specifies CASSLELGPNEKLFF.

The chain couples TRBV19 to TRBJ1-5; D may be TRBD1 (5 bases). There are 17 residues in the CDR3. Germline V lookup: CDR1 LNHDA, CDR2 SQIVND (reference sequence). With 1 base removed from V and 0 bases from J, the gap between germline ends came to 13 bases. The CDR3 sequence is CASSIVGARVSNQPQHF. Here the CDR3 DNA reads TGTGCCAGTAGTATAGTAGGGGCCAGGGTTAGCAATCAGCCCCAGCATTTT.

The gene calls are TRBV4-2 and TRBJ1-2; the D is unclear. Trimming removed 0 bases at V and 5 bases at J, with 1 base between. Germline loops: CDR1 LGHNA, CDR2 YNFKEQ. The CDR3 sequence is 11 residues long. The CDR3 nucleotides read TGTGCCAGCAGCCAAGAATATGGCTACACCTTC. It is translated as CASSQEYGYTF.

This clone was detected only a few times. The chain links TRBV5-8 to TRBJ1-5; TRBD1 matches 9 bases. This CDR3 comprises 17 residues. The ends lost 0 bases at V and 1 base at J; junction bases unmatched: 5. Germline assignment: CDR1 SGHTS and CDR2 YDEGEE. The CDR3, as DNA: TGTGCCAGCAGCTTGGAGAGGACAGGGGTGAGCAATCAGCCCCAGCATTTT. As protein: CASSLERTGVSNQPQHF.

V and J are TRBV7-2 and TRBJ1-5; 7 nucleotides align to TRBD1. CDR1 and CDR2 from the germline V gene are SGHTA and FQGNSA. The CDR3 extends over 14 amino acids. Germline trimming cut 4 bases from V and 3 bases from J; bases unmatched to any gene: 3. CDR3 residues: CASSWDSFNQPQHF. The CDR3 bases are TGTGCCAGCAGCTGGGACAGCTTCAATCAGCCCCAGCATTTT.

This chain connects TRBV2 to TRBJ2-5; D is possibly TRBD1 (5 bases). V gave up 3 bases and J gave up 5 bases, with 10 bases separating them. In germline, CDR1 is SNHLY, CDR2 FYNNEI. The length of the CDR3 is 13 residues. CDR3 DNA: TGTGCCAGCAGTGAGGGGCAGGAGGAGACCCAGTACTTC. It yields the protein CASSEGQEETQYF.

This rearrangement joins TRBV25-1 to TRBJ1-2; D is unresolved. V gave up 2 bases and J gave up 7 bases, with 17 bases separating them. CDR3 length: 15 amino acids. Looked up from germline, CDR1 is MGHDK and CDR2 is SYGVNS. DNA for the CDR3: TGTGCCAGCAGTGAACGGGCCCTTTCGGGGAGTGGCTACACCTTC. The encoded protein is CASSERALSGSGYTF.

The CDR3 sequence is CASSTDAQGLREQYF. CDR3 coding DNA: TGTGCCAGCAGCACCGATGCCCAGGGGCTAAGGGAGCAGTACTTC. V gene TRBV21-1 combines with J gene TRBJ2-7; no check of the table's D call, TRBD1, against the DNA was made. TRBV21-1 is assigned pseudogene status. The CDR3 is made up of 15 amino acids.

This chain joins TRBV25-1 and TRBJ2-1, with 9 positions matching TRBD2. V gave up 6 bases and J gave up 5 bases; unmatched junction bases: 8. The CDR3 extends over 15 amino acids. The germline gives CDR1 MGHDK, CDR2 SYGVNS. The CDR3 nucleotides are TGTGCCAGCAGCGGAACTAGCGGGTATAACAATGAGCAGTTCTTC. This encodes CASSGTSGYNNEQFF.

V usage is TRBV7-2 and J usage is TRBJ1-3, with TRBD1 identical over 7 bases. The CDR3 covers 16 residues. The V gene end was trimmed by 5 bases and the J gene end by 6 bases; junction bases not matched to a gene: 13. Germline CDR1 reads SGHTA; CDR2 reads FQGNSA. The CDR3 DNA follows: TGTGCCAGCAGCATTCTCAGAACGGACAGGACAAACACCATATATTTT. Translating it yields CASSILRTDRTNTIYF.

V gene TRBV19 combines with J gene TRBJ2-1; possibly TRBD1 for D (6 bases). CDR3 length equals 13 residues. In germline, CDR1 is LNHDA, CDR2 SQIVND (reference sequence). Trimming took off 3 bases at V and 6 bases at J, with 9 bases between the two ends. The chain's CDR3 is CASSIRTVNEQFF. The CDR3 nucleotides read TGTGCCAGTAGTATCAGGACAGTCAATGAGCAGTTCTTC.

The V gene is TRBV19, the J gene TRBJ1-3; D is uncertain. Germline loops: CDR1 LNHDA, CDR2 SQIVND (reference sequence). The CDR3 loop spans 14 amino acids. With 6 bases removed from V and 1 base from J, the gap between germline ends came to 10 bases. The CDR3 sequence is CASSLTRSGNTIYF. In DNA, the CDR3 is TGTGCCAGTAGCCTGACAAGATCTGGAAACACCATATATTTT.

The rearrangement joins TRBV18 to TRBJ2-2; 14 bases align to TRBD2. CDR1 and CDR2 (germline): KGHSH, LQKENI. The V segment lost 8 bases and the J segment 0 bases; nucleotides outside the gene matches: 2. This CDR3 has 16 residues. CDR3 amino acids: CASRLAGGPNTGELFF. The CDR3 nucleotides read TGTGCCAGCCGACTAGCGGGGGGGCCGAACACCGGGGAGCTGTTTTTT.

The V and J genes are TRBV7-9 and TRBJ2-5; D possibly corresponds to TRBD2 (6 bases). This CDR3 is built from 11 residues. V shed 8 bases and J shed 2 bases, with 6 bases lying between them. Looked up from germline, CDR1 is SEHNR and CDR2 is FQNEAQ (reference sequence). CDR3 region: CASGGQETQYF. CDR3 sequence (DNA): TGTGCCAGCGGGGGGCAAGAGACCCAGTACTTC.

The gene calls are TRBV2 and TRBJ1-1; TRBD1 agrees at 8 bases. The CDR3 runs 14 residues. With V trimmed by 8 bases and J by 11 bases, 16 bases remained unmatched. Germline assignment: CDR1 SNHLY and CDR2 FYNNEI. The CDR3 reads CASEEYQGAGGAFF. CDR3 sequence (DNA): TGTGCCAGCGAGGAGTATCAGGGGGCCGGCGGTGCTTTCTTT.

This clone was detected only a few times. The genes are TRBV7-4 and TRBJ1-5; D ambiguous. The germline CDR1 and CDR2 sequences are SGHVT and SQSDAQ. The CDR3 contains 15 residues. Trimming took off 4 bases at V and 3 bases at J, with 13 bases between the two ends. Here the CDR3 reads CASSCGYPINQPQHF. CDR3 nucleotide sequence: TGTGCCAGCAGCTGTGGGTACCCTATCAATCAGCCCCAGCATTTT.

The V and J genes are TRBV30 and TRBJ2-2; TRBD1 agrees at 7 bases. Trimming removed 4 bases from V and 0 bases from J; junction bases left unmatched: 5. This CDR3 has 15 amino acids. Germline V gene lookup returns CDR1 GTSNPN and CDR2 SVGIG (reference sequence). This CDR3 reads CAWTRQGANTGELFF. The DNA for the CDR3 is TGTGCCTGGACCCGACAGGGCGCGAACACCGGGGAGCTGTTTTTT. The variable domain in full, completed from reference TRBV30 and TRBJ2-2, reads SQTIHQWPATLVQPVGSPLSLECTVEGTSNPNLYWYRQAAGRGLQLLFYSVGIGQISSEVPQNLSASRPQDRQFILSSKKLLLSDSGFYLCAWTRQGANTGELFFGEGSRLTVL.

The chain joins TRBV7-9 to TRBJ1-3; D gene unclear. The CDR3 consists of 15 residues. V was trimmed by 3 bases and J by 4 bases, leaving 13 bases between them. In germline, CDR1 is SEHNR, CDR2 FQNEAQ (reference sequence). In DNA, the CDR3 is TGTGCCAGCAGCTTCGGGGTTCAAGCAGGAAACACCATATATTTT. It translates to CASSFGVQAGNTIYF.

This sequence joins TRBV10-1 and TRBJ1-5; D unclear. CDR1 and CDR2 from the germline V gene are WNHNN and SYGVQD (reference sequence). CDR3 length: 10 residues. Between the trimmed V and J ends, which lost 7 bases and 5 bases, there was a span of 3 bases. This chain's CDR3 is CASKDQPQHF. The DNA of the CDR3 is TGCGCCAGCAAGGATCAGCCCCAGCATTTT.

The chain is built from TRBV4-1 and TRBJ2-4, with 8 bases identical to TRBD1. Germline loops: CDR1 MGHRA, CDR2 YSYEKL. This CDR3 contains 18 residues. The trim removed 1 base at V and 4 bases at J, leaving 12 bases unmatched. DNA of the CDR3: TGCGCCAGCAGCCAAGGGGGGGCAGGGGGCGAGAGGAAAAACATTCAGTACTTC. Protein product: CASSQGGAGGERKNIQYF.

The rearrangement links TRBV5-6 to TRBJ2-1, with 8 positions matching TRBD2. Germline loops: CDR1 SGHDT, CDR2 YYEEEE. V shed 0 bases and J 2 bases; nucleotides not matched to a gene: 1. This CDR3 is built from 15 residues. The CDR3 spells CASSLGGRTYNEQFF. DNA for the CDR3: TGTGCCAGCAGCTTGGGCGGGAGGACCTACAATGAGCAGTTCTTC. The variable domain in full, with the rest retrieved from reference TRBV5-6 and TRBJ2-1, is DAGVTQSPTHLIKTRGQQVTLRCSPKSGHDTVSWYQQALGQGPQFIFQYYEEEERQRGNFPDRFSGHQFPNYSSELNVNALLLGDSALYLCASSLGGRTYNEQFFGPGTRLTVL.